This T cell receptor beta chain was sequenced for a study of molecular identifiers for immune sequencing clone quantification. The wider study: RNA, taken in replicates from approximately 20,000 or 100,000 naive CD8 cells, was split five ways, with four sequenced.

V lost 1 base, J lost 5 bases, and 15 bases lay in between. CDR1 and CDR2 (germline): SQVTM, ANQGSEA. The CDR3 spans 14 residues. This clonotype was seen a few times. Using its own MiXCR run on the PCR reads, TCRdb lists one record per CDR3 protein. The sample holds more than 50,000 distinct CDR3 sequences, around a fifth seen once. This receptor was identified in a human donor in good health. Some libraries in this study had Jurkat cell RNA spiked in. The chain is built from TRBV29-1 and TRBJ2-7; D gene ambiguous. Source material: naive CD8+ T cells from blood, with Jurkat cell RNA spiked in. Subset specified: FACS-sorted CD8+CD4-CCR7+CD45RA+ naive T cells. As DNA, the CDR3 is TGCAGCGTTGAAGGCTCCGTAGGTCCCCACGAGCAGTACTTC. It codes for CSVEGSVGPHEQYF.